This T cell receptor beta chain was profiled in a study of cytomegalovirus exposure and HLA in healthy donors. Findings of the study overall: The study found most TCR sequences rare, yet found some public TCRs in many donors. In vitro, a few CMV-associated chains proved specific for CMV antigens. In a later analysis, first-cohort TCR clusters were found to tend to co-occur in the 95 to 150 validation repertoires.

Profiling relied on immunoSEQ multiplex PCR, and the TCRdb table lists in-frame clones only, not all of them. There are 70,000 to 75,000 clones in the sample; about 94% occur only once, and about 0.93% lies in the top ten. Worth noting for this clone: Its antigen is not identified.

Sequenced input: PBMCs. This TCR derives from a woman between 18 and 30 years old in good health and CMV-seronegative.

This chain's CDR3 is CASSLDLAGGSTDTQYF. The CDR3 bases are TGTGCCAGCAGTTTAGACCTAGCGGGAGGCTCCACAGATACGCAGTATTTT. The chain recombines TRBV27 with TRBJ2-3, with 11 bases lining up with TRBD2. J gave up 2 bases and V 2 bases, and 6 bases lay outside the gene matches. Germline loops: CDR1 MNHEY, CDR2 SMNVEV (reference sequence). The CDR3 has 17 amino acids.